This T cell receptor (beta chain) was identified during a study of blood T cell repertoires in COVID-19. Study details: From T cells, B-cell-depleted T cells, or PBMCs came the material, which was cDNA or gDNA.

Germline V lookup: CDR1 LGHDT, CDR2 YNNKEL (reference sequence). Trimming took 6 bases from V and 4 from J; bases not matched to a gene: 3. The CDR3 totals 13 residues. Original analysis: Reference gene primers were amplified, and this amplification served to estimate nucleated cell counts. TCRdb's copy holds only in-frame clones and misses some; the assay was immunoSEQ multiplex PCR. The V and J calls and the clone size are those of that table, but D and trimming were determined from the DNA. Among approximately 140,000 clones listed, 70% to 80% were seen once. The chain joins TRBV3-1 (or the pseudogene TRBV3-2) to TRBJ1-1, with 9 bases aligning to TRBD1. This sequence originates from a man in his fifties with acute or convalescent COVID-19. Sequences were obtained from peripheral blood. The CDR3 reads CASRATGGTEAFF. In nucleotides, the CDR3 is TGTGCCAGCAGGGCGACAGGGGGCACTGAAGCTTTCTTT.